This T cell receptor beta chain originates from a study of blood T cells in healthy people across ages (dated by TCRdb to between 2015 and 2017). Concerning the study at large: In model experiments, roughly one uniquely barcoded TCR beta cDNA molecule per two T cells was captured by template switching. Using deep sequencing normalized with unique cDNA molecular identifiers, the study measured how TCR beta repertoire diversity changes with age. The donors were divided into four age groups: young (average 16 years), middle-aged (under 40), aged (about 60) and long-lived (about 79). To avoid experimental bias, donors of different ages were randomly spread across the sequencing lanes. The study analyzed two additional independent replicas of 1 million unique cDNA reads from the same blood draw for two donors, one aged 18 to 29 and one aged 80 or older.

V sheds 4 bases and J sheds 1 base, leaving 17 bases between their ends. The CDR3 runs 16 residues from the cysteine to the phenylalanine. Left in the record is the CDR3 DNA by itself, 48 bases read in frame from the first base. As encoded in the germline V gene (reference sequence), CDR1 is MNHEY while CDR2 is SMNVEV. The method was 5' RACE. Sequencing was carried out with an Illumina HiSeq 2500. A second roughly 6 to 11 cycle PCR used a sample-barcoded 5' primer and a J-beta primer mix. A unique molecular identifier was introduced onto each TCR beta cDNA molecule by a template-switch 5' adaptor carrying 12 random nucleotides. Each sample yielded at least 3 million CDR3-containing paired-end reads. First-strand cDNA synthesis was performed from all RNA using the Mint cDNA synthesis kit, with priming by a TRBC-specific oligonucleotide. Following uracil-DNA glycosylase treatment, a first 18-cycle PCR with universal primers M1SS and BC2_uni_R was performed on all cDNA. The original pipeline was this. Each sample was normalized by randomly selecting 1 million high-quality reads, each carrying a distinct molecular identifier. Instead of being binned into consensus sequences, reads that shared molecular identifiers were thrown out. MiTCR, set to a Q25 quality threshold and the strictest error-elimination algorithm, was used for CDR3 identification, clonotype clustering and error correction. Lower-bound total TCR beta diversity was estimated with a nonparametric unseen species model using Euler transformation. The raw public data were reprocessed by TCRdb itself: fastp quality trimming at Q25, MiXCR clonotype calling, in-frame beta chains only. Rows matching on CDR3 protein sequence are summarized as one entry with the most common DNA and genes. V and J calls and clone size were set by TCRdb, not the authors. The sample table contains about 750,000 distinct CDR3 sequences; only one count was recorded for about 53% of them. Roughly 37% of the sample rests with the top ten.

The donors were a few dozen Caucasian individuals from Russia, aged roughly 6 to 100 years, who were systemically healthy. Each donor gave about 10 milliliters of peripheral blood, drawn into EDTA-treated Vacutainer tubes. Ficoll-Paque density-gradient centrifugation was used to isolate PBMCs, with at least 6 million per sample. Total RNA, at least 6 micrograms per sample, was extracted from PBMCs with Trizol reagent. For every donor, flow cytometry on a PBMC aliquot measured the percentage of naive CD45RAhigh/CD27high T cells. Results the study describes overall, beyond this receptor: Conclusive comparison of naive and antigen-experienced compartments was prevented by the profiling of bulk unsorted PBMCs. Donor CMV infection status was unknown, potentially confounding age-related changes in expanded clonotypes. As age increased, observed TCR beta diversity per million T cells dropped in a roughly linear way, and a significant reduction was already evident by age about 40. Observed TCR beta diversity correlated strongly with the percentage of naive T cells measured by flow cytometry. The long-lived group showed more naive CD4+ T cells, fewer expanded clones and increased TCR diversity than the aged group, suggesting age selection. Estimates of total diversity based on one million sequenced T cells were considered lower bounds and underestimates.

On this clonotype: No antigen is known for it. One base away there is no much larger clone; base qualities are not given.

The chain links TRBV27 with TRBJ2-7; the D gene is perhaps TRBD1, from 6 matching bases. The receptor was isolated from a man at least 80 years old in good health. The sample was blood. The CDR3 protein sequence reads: CASSSSRGHYSYEQYF. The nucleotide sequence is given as TGTGCCAGCAGTTCTTCAAGGGGACACTATTCCTACGAGCAGTACTTC.